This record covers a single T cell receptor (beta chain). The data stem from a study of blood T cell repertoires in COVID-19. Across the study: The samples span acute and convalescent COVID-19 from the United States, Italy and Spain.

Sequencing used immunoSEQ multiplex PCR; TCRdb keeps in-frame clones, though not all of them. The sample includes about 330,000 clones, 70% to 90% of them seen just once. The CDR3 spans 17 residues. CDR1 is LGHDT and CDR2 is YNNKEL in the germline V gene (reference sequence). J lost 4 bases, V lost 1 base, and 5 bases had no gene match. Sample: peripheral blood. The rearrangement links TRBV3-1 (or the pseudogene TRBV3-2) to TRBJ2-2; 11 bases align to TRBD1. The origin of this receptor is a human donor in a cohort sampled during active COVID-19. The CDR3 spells CASSQVPGQGGTGELFF. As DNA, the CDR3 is TGTGCCAGCAGCCAAGTCCCGGGACAGGGGGGCACCGGGGAGCTGTTTTTT.